What follows describes a single T cell receptor (beta chain). Its antigen is unidentified. Individual cDNA molecules in this library carried unique molecular identifiers. In the original workflow: From about 20,000 to 690,000 TCRs were found per sample, with a median of approximately 96,000. TCRdb re-derived calls from the RACE reads in MiXCR, one entry per CDR3 protein. TCRdb assigned the V and J calls; the authors' analysis was not used. The sample has tens of thousands of distinct CDR3 sequences, approximately 10% seen once. Germline CDR1 is SNHLY and CDR2 is FYNNEI. There are 13 residues in the CDR3. This sample is drawn from a study of human T cells and chemical hapten exposure. Study-wide points: The study found that DPC sensitization did not change TCRs above 1 in 1000 frequency.

Time point indicated: healthy volunteer bleed at 2 weeks. Unfractionated whole blood yielded the extracted total RNA. The chain joins TRBV2 to TRBJ2-1; D ambiguous. This receptor was obtained from a female donor in good health. Some clones in this sample may be carry-over from other donors' samples. What was sequenced was whole blood. As DNA, the CDR3 is TGTGTCAACGGAGAACGTTCCTACAATGAGCAGTTCTTC. Translating gives CVNGERSYNEQFF.